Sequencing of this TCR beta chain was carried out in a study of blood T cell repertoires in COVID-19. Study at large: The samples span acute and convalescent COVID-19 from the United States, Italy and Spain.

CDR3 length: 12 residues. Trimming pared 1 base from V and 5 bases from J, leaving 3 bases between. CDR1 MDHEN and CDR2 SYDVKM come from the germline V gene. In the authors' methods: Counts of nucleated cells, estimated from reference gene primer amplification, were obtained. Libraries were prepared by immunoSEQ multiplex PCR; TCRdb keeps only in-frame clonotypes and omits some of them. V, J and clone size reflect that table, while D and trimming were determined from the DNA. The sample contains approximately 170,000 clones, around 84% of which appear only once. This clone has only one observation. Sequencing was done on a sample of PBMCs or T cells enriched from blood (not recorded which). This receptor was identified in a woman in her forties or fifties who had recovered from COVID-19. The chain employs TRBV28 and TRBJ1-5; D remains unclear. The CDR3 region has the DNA TGTGCCAGCAGTTTATCTTATCAGCCCCAGCATTTT. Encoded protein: CASSLSYQPQHF. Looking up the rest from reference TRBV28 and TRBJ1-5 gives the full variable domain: DVKVTQSSRYLVKRTGEKVFLECVQDMDHENMFWYRQDPGLGLRLIYFSYDVKMKEKGDIPEGYSVSREKKERFSLILESASTNQTSMYLCASSLSYQPQHFGDGTRLSIL.